Listed here are 9 T cell receptor beta chains from one sample, sequenced in a study of beta chain features in type 1 diabetes. Study-wide points: TCRB CDR3 length was moderately but significantly reduced in all four CD4+ subsets of Type 1 diabetes patients.

Expressed TCRB transcripts were sequenced after all isolated RNA was converted to cDNA. Libraries were prepared by immunoSEQ multiplex PCR; TCRdb keeps only in-frame clonotypes and omits some of them. Seen here are about 41,000 clones, 65% to 80% observed once, and the top ten hold 1.5% to 2%. Which antigens these TCRs recognize remains unknown. Input material: Tregs from blood. All receptors come from a man aged 25 to 40 with type 1 diabetes. Some clones in this sample may be carry-over from other donors' samples.

This clone was counted between two and nine times. The chain recombines TRBV4-3 with TRBJ2-3; D is unclear. Germline CDR1 is LGHNA and CDR2 is YSLEER. Trimming took 0 bases from V and 1 from J, leaving 11 bases between them. The CDR3 has 16 amino acids. The CDR3 spells CASSQDASGGTDTQYF. The CDR3 bases are TGCGCCAGCAGCCAAGACGCGAGTGGAGGCACAGATACGCAGTATTTT.

This clone was counted only a few times. V usage is TRBV4-3 and J usage is TRBJ2-1, with TRBD2 matching 8 bases. The trim removed 1 base at V and 4 bases at J, leaving 3 bases unmatched. CDR3 length: 15 amino acids. The V gene's germline CDR1 is LGHNA and CDR2 YSLEER. CDR3 coding DNA: TGCGCCAGCAGCCAAGCGGGGGGGGAATACAATGAGCAGTTCTTC. It specifies CASSQAGGEYNEQFF.

The chain couples TRBV2 to TRBJ2-1, with TRBD1 identical over 9 bases. V dropped 7 bases and J dropped 8; count of bases not matched to a gene: 6. The CDR3 is 13 amino acids. Germline CDR1 is SNHLY and CDR2 is FYNNEI. CDR3 loop: CASKEQGAYEQFF. The CDR3 nucleotides read TGTGCCAGCAAGGAACAGGGGGCGTATGAGCAGTTCTTC.

V usage is TRBV4-2 and J usage is TRBJ2-2; D is perhaps TRBD2 (5 bases). From germline, CDR1 is LGHNA and CDR2 YNFKEQ. The CDR3 length is 16 residues. V lost 0 bases to trimming and J lost 3 bases, with 11 bases between them. The DNA of the CDR3 is TGTGCCAGCAGCCAAGATATCGGGGAGTACACCGGGGAGCTGTTTTTT. This gives the protein CASSQDIGEYTGELFF.

This clone was picked up one time. This chain connects TRBV28 to TRBJ1-5; D remains ambiguous. V lost 5 bases, J lost 7 bases, and 15 bases lay in between. CDR1 and CDR2 from the germline V gene are MDHEN and SYDVKM. This CDR3 spans 14 amino acids. The CDR3 region is CASSNRREGQPQHF. The DNA of the CDR3 is TGTGCCAGCAGTAACCGGAGGGAGGGACAGCCCCAGCATTTT.

This clone was seen only a few times. The rearrangement joins TRBV7-8 to TRBJ1-6; 9 nucleotides line up with TRBD1. CDR3 length: 14 residues. Germline lookup yields CDR1 SGHVS and CDR2 FQNEAQ. Germline trimming cut 7 bases from V and 9 bases from J; bases unmatched to any gene: 7. This chain's CDR3 is CASKGQGSSSPLHF. The CDR3 DNA reads as TGTGCCAGCAAAGGACAGGGGAGCAGTTCACCCCTCCACTTT.

This sequence joins TRBV7-9 and TRBJ2-5, with D possibly matching TRBD2 (5 bases). Trimming shortened V by 5 bases and J by 4 bases, and 17 bases separated the two germline ends. The CDR3 has 15 amino acids. The germline V gene has CDR1 SEHNR and CDR2 FQNEAQ (reference sequence). The CDR3 loop is CASSLRGLASETQYF. The CDR3 bases are TGTGCCAGCAGCCTAAGAGGGCTAGCTTCAGAGACCCAGTACTTC.

This clone has only a few counts. The chain employs TRBV19 and TRBJ1-4, with D hard to call. This CDR3 comprises 12 residues. V lost 8 bases, J lost 4 bases, and 8 bases lay in between. The germline V gene encodes CDR1 LNHDA and CDR2 SQIVND (reference sequence). The CDR3 DNA reads TGTGCCAGTGCAGGCCTTAATGAAAAACTGTTTTTT. Encoded protein: CASAGLNEKLFF.

The chain joins TRBV6-6 to TRBJ1-2; maybe TRBD1 (5 bases). CDR1 MNHNY and CDR2 SVGAGI come from the germline V gene (reference sequence). CDR3 length equals 15 residues. The V end lost 7 bases, the J end lost 0 bases, and 15 bases lay between the germline ends. CDR3 protein: CASTAGPKTNYGYTF. The CDR3 DNA is TGTGCCAGCACCGCGGGGCCAAAGACTAACTATGGCTACACCTTC.